A single sample is the source of the 7 T cell receptor beta chains below, sequenced in a study of early T cells in non-severe SARS-CoV-2 infection. TCRdb re-analysed the 5' RACE reads in MiXCR, keeping a single row per CDR3 protein. The sample records approximately 35,000 distinct CDR3 sequences, about 6% being singletons. Input material: whole blood. The receptors were sampled from an adult who was a healthcare worker with PCR-confirmed SARS-CoV-2 infection or an uninfected control (not recorded which).

In its sample, this clonotype was seen a few times. The chain uses TRBV9 and TRBJ2-1, with D tentatively TRBD2 (5 bases). The CDR3 contains 14 residues. V lost 2 bases and J lost 6, with 12 bases in between. CDR1 and CDR2 (germline): SGDLS, YYNGEE. This CDR3 is CASSVDQAANEQFF. Here the CDR3 DNA reads TGTGCCAGCAGCGTTGATCAAGCGGCCAATGAGCAGTTCTTC. Complete variable domain (other parts from reference TRBV9 and TRBJ2-1): DSGVTQTPKHLITATGQRVTLRCSPRSGDLSVYWYQQSLDQGLQFLIQYYNGEERAKGNILERFSAQQFPDLHSELNLSSLELGDSALYFCASSVDQAANEQFFGPGTRLTVL.

This clonotype occurred many times. The V gene is TRBV6-4, the J gene TRBJ2-6, with D perhaps TRBD1 (5 bases). The CDR3 has 15 residues. From germline, CDR1 is MRHNA and CDR2 SNTAGT. Trimming took off 0 bases at V and 2 bases at J, with 5 bases between the two ends. The DNA for the CDR3 is TGTGCCAGCAGTGACTCAGGGGCTGGGGCCAACGTCCTGACTTTC. It is translated as CASSDSGAGANVLTF.

Ten or more counts support this clonotype. The chain has TRBV7-6 and TRBJ2-1, with 7 bases aligning to TRBD2. J lost 0 bases, V lost 4 bases, and 9 bases had no gene match. Germline CDR1 and CDR2: SGHVS and FNYEAQ. The CDR3 covers 17 residues. The CDR3 loop reads CASSSGHGGYSYNEQFF. In DNA form, the CDR3 reads TGTGCCAGCAGCTCTGGACACGGGGGGTACTCCTACAATGAGCAGTTCTTC.

At least ten counts were recorded for this clonotype. J is TRBJ2-5 and V is TRBV7-9; D is perhaps TRBD1 or TRBD2 (5 bases each). CDR3 size: 13 residues. Germline assignment: CDR1 SEHNR and CDR2 FQNEAQ (reference sequence). V was shortened by 8 bases and J by 4 bases, with 14 bases between the two germline ends. The CDR3 is CASVRGSPETQYF. The DNA for the CDR3 is TGTGCCAGCGTACGGGGCTCTCCAGAGACCCAGTACTTC.

In its sample, this clonotype was seen many times. The genes are TRBV7-2 and TRBJ2-3; D uncertain. The CDR3 length is 11 residues. The germline V and J ends were trimmed by 5 bases and 8 bases, with 8 bases remaining between them. CDR1 is SGHTA and CDR2 is FQGNSA in the germline V gene. The CDR3: CASSPSLTQYF. In nucleotides, the CDR3 is TGTGCCAGCAGCCCCTCCCTTACGCAGTATTTT.

This clonotype has a count of ten or more. The chain recombines TRBV7-2 with TRBJ1-6, with D perhaps matching TRBD1 (5 bases). The germline gives CDR1 SGHTA, CDR2 FQGNSA. Trimming took off 6 bases at V and 5 bases at J, with 14 bases between the two ends. The CDR3 loop spans 15 amino acids. DNA for the CDR3: TGTGCCAGCAGGGCCCCCGGGGGGAATAATTCACCCCTCCACTTT. It translates to CASRAPGGNNSPLHF. Using reference TRBV7-2 and TRBJ1-6 for the parts outside the CDR3, the full variable domain is GAGVSQSPSNKVTEKGKDVELRCDPISGHTALYWYRQSLGQGLEFLIYFQGNSAPDKSGLPSDRFSAERTGGSVSTLTIQRTQQEDSAVYLCASRAPGGNNSPLHFGNGTRLTVT.

This clonotype came up many times. V gene TRBV13 combines with J gene TRBJ2-1, with 9 bases fitting TRBD2. The CDR3 sequence is 17 residues long. Germline V lookup: CDR1 PRHDT, CDR2 FYEKMQ (reference sequence). J gave up 5 bases and V 0 bases, and 8 bases lay outside the gene matches. The CDR3 nucleotides read TGTGCCAGCAGCTTAGGTAGCGGGGGCCCCCGGGACAATGAGCAGTTCTTC. Protein product: CASSLGSGGPRDNEQFF.